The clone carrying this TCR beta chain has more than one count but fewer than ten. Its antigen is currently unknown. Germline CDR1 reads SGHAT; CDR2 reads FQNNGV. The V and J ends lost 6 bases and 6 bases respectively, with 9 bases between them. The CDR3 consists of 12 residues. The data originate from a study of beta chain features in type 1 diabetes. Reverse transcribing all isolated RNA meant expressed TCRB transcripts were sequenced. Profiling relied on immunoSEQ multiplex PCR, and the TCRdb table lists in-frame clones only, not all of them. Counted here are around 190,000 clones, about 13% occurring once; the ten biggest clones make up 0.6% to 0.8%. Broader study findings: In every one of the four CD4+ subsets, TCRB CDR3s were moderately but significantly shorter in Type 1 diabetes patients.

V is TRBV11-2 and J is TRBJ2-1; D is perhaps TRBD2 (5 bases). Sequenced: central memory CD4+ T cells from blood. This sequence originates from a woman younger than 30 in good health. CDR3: CASRSTSNEQFF. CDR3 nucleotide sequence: TGTGCCAGCAGATCTACTAGCAATGAGCAGTTCTTC.